This record covers a single T cell receptor (beta chain). There are many counts of this clone. No cognate antigen has been identified for it. No much larger clone exists at a distance of one base, and base qualities are not known. Measured from the cysteine to the phenylalanine, the CDR3 is 14 residues long. Just the 42-base CDR3 DNA is kept, in frame starting at base 1. CDR1 MNHNS and CDR2 SASEGT are derived from the germline V gene. V sheds 6 bases and J sheds 4 bases, leaving 12 bases between their ends. These data belong to a study of metastatic and nonmetastatic thyroid tumors (dated by TCRdb to 2020 to 2022). Context from the whole study: Repertoires were compared across peripheral blood and tumor or nodule tissue samples from malignant and benign thyroid patients.

Overall study results and their limits: In both blood and tumor samples, malignant tumors were reported to have significantly higher TCR beta diversity than benign nodules.

The protocol used for the library was PCR. TCRdb records Illumina HiSeq 4000 as the sequencer. High-throughput sequencing was used to profile the CDR3 region of the TCR beta-chain in every patient. On the authors' methods: The researchers built a classifier to tell apart papillary thyroid cancer patients with distant metastasis, based on CDR3 differences among clinicopathological groups. The Shannon index was used to assess repertoire diversity, and the Morisita-Horn index was used to assess tumor-blood repertoire similarity. TCRdb handled the public reads itself, with Q25 trimming in fastp and clone calling in MiXCR, and kept productive beta chains. The authors' filters were not applied to this entry. The sample table contains roughly 15,000 clones; only one count was recorded for around 20% of them. Jointly, the top ten make up around an eighth of the sample. No patient had received any treatment before thyroid surgery. Using T-cell receptor beta sequencing, the study looked back at clinical samples from patients collected from the early 2010s to the late 2010s.

The sequenced sample was blood. The receptor's source is a female donor with papillary thyroid cancer or a benign thyroid nodule (not recorded which). Some clones in this sample may be carry-over from other donors' samples. The V gene is TRBV6-1 and the J gene is TRBJ1-4; confidence is insufficient to name the D gene. The DNA is as follows: TGTGCCAGCAGGGAAACAGATGGTAATGAAAAACTGTTTTTT. Translated, this is CASRETDGNEKLFF.